This T cell receptor (beta chain) was documented in a study of blood T cell repertoires in COVID-19. In the study overall: Material from acute and convalescent COVID-19 was sourced from the United States, Italy and Spain. Sample material is recorded as cDNA or gDNA derived from T cells, B-cell-depleted T cells, or PBMCs.

This clone was picked up a small number of times. As processed by the authors: Amplification of reference gene primers provided the estimated nucleated cell counts. Only in-frame clones appear in the TCRdb table, and some are missing; sequencing was by immunoSEQ multiplex PCR. V, J and clone size are taken as reported in that table, and D and trimming were inferred from the DNA itself. The top ten hold under 5% of the sample, which has over 80,000 clones, 74% seen once. Seattle's enrolled individuals joined amid active infection and were then monitored longitudinally. Germline-derived CDR1 and CDR2 are LGHNA and YSLEER. This CDR3 contains 18 residues. V gave up 2 bases and J gave up 1 base, with 18 bases separating them.

This chain links TRBV4-3 with TRBJ2-1, with D perhaps matching TRBD2 (6 bases). The sequencing sample was made of peripheral blood. This sequence was found in a man in his 70s with COVID-19, enrolled during active disease. The CDR3 region is CASSQSPGAGSSYNEQFF. The CDR3 DNA is TGCGCCAGCAGCCAATCCCCTGGGGCGGGAAGTTCCTACAATGAGCAGTTCTTC.